Below are 20 T cell receptor beta chains sequenced from a single sample in a study of blood T cell repertoires in COVID-19. Measured with immunoSEQ multiplex PCR; TCRdb has only the in-frame clones, and not every one. This sample carries about 27,000 clones, approximately 80% of them seen once, and the ten largest clones take 25%. Sequenced input: peripheral blood. These receptors were taken from a man in his 70s with active COVID-19.

The chain joins TRBV21-1 to TRBJ2-2; the DNA was not used to check the table's D call, TRBD2. TRBV21-1 is an annotated pseudogene. This CDR3 has 16 amino acids. CDR3 in amino acids: CASSKVERGGSGELFF. The DNA of the CDR3 is TGTGCCAGCAGCAAAGTTGAGAGGGGGGGATCCGGGGAGCTGTTTTTT.

The chain carries TRBV6-5 and TRBJ1-4; no reliable D call. Germline loops: CDR1 MNHEY, CDR2 SVGAGI. CDR3 length equals 14 residues. The ends were cut back, 11 bases at V and 4 bases at J, with 17 bases in the middle. The CDR3 region has the DNA TGTGCCGGCTCCGAAGGACTGATTAATGAAAAACTGTTTTTT. Translating it yields CAGSEGLINEKLFF.

This clone was found once. V is TRBV6-2 or TRBV6-3 and J is TRBJ2-3; D unclear. V was cut by 4 bases and J by 5 bases, with 7 bases left in between. Germline V CDR1 and CDR2: MNHEY, SVGEGT. This CDR3 region has 12 residues. The CDR3 region has the DNA TGTGCCAGCAGTTTGATCGGAGATACGCAGTATTTT. It codes for CASSLIGDTQYF.

Only a few counts were recorded for this clone. The rearrangement uses TRBV19 and TRBJ1-5, with 10 bases aligning to TRBD1. The CDR3 has 14 residues. The J segment lost 4 bases and the V segment lost 6 bases, leaving 3 bases of the junction unmatched. Per the germline V gene, CDR1 is LNHDA and CDR2 is SQIVND (reference sequence). CDR3 in DNA: TGTGCCAGTAGGACAGGGGGCTTTAATCAGCCCCAGCATTTT. Its translation: CASRTGGFNQPQHF.

V usage is TRBV6-6 and J usage is TRBJ1-2; D gene unclear. The V and J ends lost 1 base and 8 bases respectively, with 14 bases between them. The CDR3 has 14 residues. The germline V gene has CDR1 MNHNY and CDR2 SVGAGI (reference sequence). CDR3 loop: CASSYLGSEGGYTF. Written as DNA, the CDR3 is TGTGCCAGCAGTTACTTGGGGTCGGAGGGCGGCTACACCTTC.

The chain carries TRBV30 and TRBJ1-3; 8 nucleotides match TRBD1. The CDR3 length is 15 residues. Trimming took 5 bases from V and 1 from J; bases not matched to a gene: 7. Germline V lookup: CDR1 GTSNPN, CDR2 SVGIG (reference sequence). CDR3 loop: CAWALDRESGNTIYF. The CDR3 DNA sequence: TGTGCCTGGGCCCTGGACAGGGAATCTGGAAACACCATATATTTT.

The chain couples TRBV24-1 to TRBJ2-1, with 10 bases fitting TRBD1. This CDR3 region has 21 residues. Germline loops: CDR1 KGHDR, CDR2 SFDVKD. V shed 0 bases, J shed 3 bases, and the junction held 16 bases outside the gene matches. As DNA, the CDR3 is TGTGCCACCAGTGATTTGCACACCAAAACTGCGGGACAGGGGTTCTACAATGAGCAGTTCTTC. It yields the protein CATSDLHTKTAGQGFYNEQFF.

This sequence joins TRBV7-2 and TRBJ2-3; TRBD2 matches at 8 bases. Germline-derived CDR1 and CDR2 are SGHTA and FQGNSA. The V segment lost 5 bases and the J segment 5 bases; nucleotides outside the gene matches: 12. The CDR3 runs to 16 residues. CDR3 nucleotides: TGTGCCAGCAGCGGCCGGAGGCGGGGGGCAAGAGATACGCAGTATTTT. Translation gives CASSGRRRGARDTQYF.

V gene TRBV15 combines with J gene TRBJ2-5, with TRBD2 matching 9 bases. The CDR3 sequence is 17 residues long. Germline values: CDR1 LNHNV, CDR2 YYDKDF (reference sequence). J lost 2 bases, V lost 0 bases, and 7 bases had no gene match. The CDR3 protein is CATSRDPHTSGQETQYF. CDR3 DNA: TGTGCCACCAGCAGAGATCCTCACACTAGCGGGCAAGAGACCCAGTACTTC.

The rearrangement links TRBV4-1 to TRBJ2-7; D ambiguous. Trimming shortened V by 0 bases and J by 5 bases, and 14 bases separated the two germline ends. This CDR3 has 15 amino acids. Germline V gene sequence: CDR1 MGHRA, CDR2 YSYEKL. The CDR3: CASSQDLLIEDEQYF. As DNA, the CDR3 is TGCGCCAGCAGCCAAGATCTCCTAATTGAGGACGAGCAGTACTTC.

This clone has just one count. For the CDR3, the DNA is TGCGCCAGCAGCCGGGACTTCGGACAGGACCCCAACTATGGCTACACCTTC. Translated: CASSRDFGQDPNYGYTF. V usage is TRBV4-1 and J usage is TRBJ1-2; 7 nucleotides line up with TRBD1. V shed 4 bases, J shed 2 bases, and the junction held 13 bases outside the gene matches. Germline V lookup: CDR1 MGHRA, CDR2 YSYEKL. CDR3 length: 17 amino acids.

The V gene is TRBV27, the J gene TRBJ2-7; D gene uncertain. The V end was cut by 0 bases, the J end by 0 bases, with 6 bases between. This CDR3 has 14 amino acids. Germline V gene sequence: CDR1 MNHEY, CDR2 SMNVEV (reference sequence). This chain's CDR3 is CASSLSTVSYEQYF. The CDR3 DNA reads as TGTGCCAGCAGTTTATCGACTGTCTCCTACGAGCAGTACTTC.

The chain couples TRBV6-5 to TRBJ2-3; no reliable D call. CDR1 and CDR2 (germline): MNHEY, SVGAGI. V lost 6 bases, J lost 8 bases, and 15 bases lay in between. The length of the CDR3 is 13 residues. CDR3 bases: TGTGCCAGCAGCGACTTTATCCTCGGTACGCAGTATTTT. Protein: CASSDFILGTQYF.

V and J are TRBV5-6 and TRBJ2-1; 8 bases map to TRBD1. After removal of 3 bases from V and 6 bases from J, the junction contained 11 bases not matched to a gene. The germline gives CDR1 SGHDT, CDR2 YYEEEE. The CDR3 is 16 amino acids. The DNA of the CDR3 is TGTGCCAGCAGCTACCGAACCGGGACAGGCGTCAATGAGCAGTTCTTC. It specifies CASSYRTGTGVNEQFF. The whole variable domain, remainder taken from reference TRBV5-6 and TRBJ2-1, is DAGVTQSPTHLIKTRGQQVTLRCSPKSGHDTVSWYQQALGQGPQFIFQYYEEEERQRGNFPDRFSGHQFPNYSSELNVNALLLGDSALYLCASSYRTGTGVNEQFFGPGTRLTVL.

This chain links TRBV7-9 with TRBJ2-7, with D perhaps TRBD1 (5 bases). The CDR3 length is 13 residues. Trimming stripped 2 bases from V and 3 bases from J, with 8 bases between. Germline V gene lookup returns CDR1 SEHNR and CDR2 FQNEAQ (reference sequence). CDR3 amino acids: CASSLRGYYEQYF. The CDR3 DNA reads as TGTGCCAGCAGCTTAAGGGGCTACTACGAGCAGTACTTC. Variable domain in full (rest from reference TRBV7-9 and TRBJ2-7): DTGVSQNPRHKITKRGQNVTFRCDPISEHNRLYWYRQTLGQGPEFLTYFQNEAQLEKSRLLSDRFSAERPKGSFSTLEIQRTEQGDSAMYLCASSLRGYYEQYFGPGTRLTVT.

The chain employs TRBV5-4 and TRBJ2-1; D not certain. Trimming stripped 0 bases from V and 6 bases from J, with 7 bases between. Germline lookup yields CDR1 SGHNT and CDR2 YYREEE (reference sequence). The CDR3 consists of 13 residues. This CDR3 is CASSLGRSNEQFF. In DNA form, the CDR3 reads TGTGCCAGCAGCTTGGGCAGATCCAATGAGCAGTTCTTC. Combining the CDR3 with reference TRBV5-4 and TRBJ2-1 gives the whole variable domain ETGVTQSPTHLIKTRGQQVTLRCSSQSGHNTVSWYQQALGQGPQFIFQYYREEENGRGNFPPRFSGLQFPNYSSELNVNALELDDSALYLCASSLGRSNEQFFGPGTRLTVL.

This rearrangement joins TRBV9 to TRBJ2-7; TRBD1 matches at 10 bases. This CDR3 comprises 19 residues. Losses at the gene ends were 0 bases for V and 0 bases for J; bases not matched to a gene: 12. The germline V gene has CDR1 SGDLS and CDR2 YYNGEE. The CDR3 is CASSVDFRRDRGVSYEQYF. The DNA for the CDR3 is TGTGCCAGCAGCGTAGATTTCAGGCGGGACAGGGGCGTCTCCTACGAGCAGTACTTC.

This clone was seen once. V and J are TRBV19 and TRBJ1-5; 9 nucleotides agree with TRBD1. The CDR3 consists of 14 residues. Germline assignment: CDR1 LNHDA and CDR2 SQIVND (reference sequence). V was clipped by 6 bases and J by 4 bases; unmatched bases: 4. The CDR3 reads CASRRQGENQPQHF. The CDR3 bases are TGTGCCAGTAGACGACAGGGGGAGAATCAGCCCCAGCATTTT.

This clone was detected a few times. The V and J genes are TRBV2 and TRBJ2-7, with a tentative D call TRBD1 (6 bases). The CDR3 is made up of 13 amino acids. CDR1 SNHLY and CDR2 FYNNEI come from the germline V gene. The ends were cut back, 10 bases at V and 3 bases at J, with 16 bases in the middle. CDR3 loop: CAISTGPLYEQYF. For the CDR3, the DNA is TGTGCCATTTCGACAGGACCCCTCTACGAGCAGTACTTC.

Regarding this clone: At one end, the junction sequence differs from germline, possibly due to a read error. This chain uses TRBV7-7 with TRBJ2-3; D might be TRBD1 (5 bases). This CDR3 region has 15 residues. From germline, CDR1 is SSHAT and CDR2 FNYEAQ (reference sequence). CDR3 DNA sequence: TGTGCTAGCAGCCTGGGGCACGACCGCACAGATACGCAGTATTTT. Its translation: CASSLGHDRTDTQYF.